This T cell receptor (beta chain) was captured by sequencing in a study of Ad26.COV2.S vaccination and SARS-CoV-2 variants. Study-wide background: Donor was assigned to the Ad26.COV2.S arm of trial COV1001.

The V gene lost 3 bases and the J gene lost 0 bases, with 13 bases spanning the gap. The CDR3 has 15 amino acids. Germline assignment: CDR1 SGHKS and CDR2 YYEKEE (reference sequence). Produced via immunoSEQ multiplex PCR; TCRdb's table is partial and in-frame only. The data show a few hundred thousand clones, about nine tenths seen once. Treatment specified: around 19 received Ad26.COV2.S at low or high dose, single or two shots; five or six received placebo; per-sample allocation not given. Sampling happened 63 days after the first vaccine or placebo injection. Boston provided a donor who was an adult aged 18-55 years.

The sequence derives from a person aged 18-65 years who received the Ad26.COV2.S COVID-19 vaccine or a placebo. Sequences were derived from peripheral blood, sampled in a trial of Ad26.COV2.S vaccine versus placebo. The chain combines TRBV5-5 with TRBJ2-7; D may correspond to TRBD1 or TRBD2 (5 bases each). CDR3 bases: TGTGCCAGCAGCTGGGGGATGCGGCGCTCCTACGAGCAGTACTTC. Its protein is CASSWGMRRSYEQYF.